The present entry profiles one T cell receptor (beta chain) with its context. This record belongs to a study of blood T cell repertoires in COVID-19. The assay was immunoSEQ multiplex PCR, and TCRdb's table has in-frame clones only and misses some. The sample records about 230,000 clones, less than 85% being singletons. This CDR3 spans 13 amino acids. Germline lookup yields CDR1 SQVTM and CDR2 ANQGSEA. Germline trimming cut 6 bases from V and 6 bases from J; bases unmatched to any gene: 11. This TCR was recovered from a man in his 60s who had recovered from COVID-19. Sequenced: PBMCs or T cells enriched from blood (not recorded which). This rearrangement joins TRBV29-1 to TRBJ2-7, with 7 bases that match TRBD2. The CDR3 region is CSVGWGGDPEQYF. The CDR3 DNA follows: TGCAGCGTCGGATGGGGGGGGGACCCCGAGCAGTACTTC.